This passage covers 27 T cell receptor beta chains from one sample sequenced in a study of breast tumors, draining lymph nodes, adjacent tissues. Breast cancer patients provided tissue from their axillary draining lymph nodes. From the multiplex PCR reads, TCRdb called clonotypes with MiXCR, one entry per CDR3 protein. The table shows about 230,000 distinct CDR3 sequences, with roughly 32% occurring only once. Sequencing used axillary lymph node tissue. Every receptor here comes from a female donor with breast cancer. Some clones in this sample may be carry-over from other donors' samples.

This clonotype has at least ten counts. The J gene is TRBJ2-2, the V gene TRBV12-3 or TRBV12-4; no definite D call. CDR3 length: 12 residues. The DNA of the CDR3 is TGTGGGGCGAGATCGAACACCGGGGAGCTGTTTTTT. As protein: CGARSNTGELFF.

Ten or more counts support this clonotype. The chain recombines TRBV5-8 with TRBJ2-7; TRBD2 matches 9 bases. CDR1 SGHTS and CDR2 YDEGEE come from the germline V gene. Trimming removed 2 bases from V and 7 bases from J; junction bases left unmatched: 10. This CDR3 has 15 amino acids. As DNA, the CDR3 is TGTGCCAGCAGCTTTAGCGGGAGCTGGGCTTGGGAGCAGTACTTC. It yields the protein CASSFSGSWAWEQYF.

This clonotype was detected ten times or more. The chain combines TRBV7-9 with TRBJ1-2, with D perhaps TRBD1 (5 bases). Between the trimmed V and J ends, which lost 5 bases and 2 bases, there was a span of 15 bases. Germline V gives CDR1 SEHNR, CDR2 FQNEAQ (reference sequence). The CDR3 covers 15 residues. CDR3 region: CASSPLLRQNYGYTF. CDR3 DNA sequence: TGTGCCAGCAGCCCCCTCCTGAGACAGAACTATGGCTACACCTTC.

This clonotype has a count of ten or more. The genes are TRBV6-6 and TRBJ2-1; D gene unclear. Between the trimmed V and J ends, which lost 7 bases and 1 base, there was a span of 11 bases. This CDR3 comprises 14 residues. Looked up from germline, CDR1 is MNHNY and CDR2 is SVGAGI (reference sequence). CDR3 nucleotides: TGTGCCAGCAACCACCCGGCGTCCTACAATGAGCAGTTCTTC. Its protein is CASNHPASYNEQFF.

With respect to this clonotype: This may arise from a read error, as a much more abundant clone is one base away. This chain links TRBV3-1 with TRBJ2-1, with D maybe TRBD2 (5 bases). Germline V lookup: CDR1 LGHDT, CDR2 YNNKEL (reference sequence). The CDR3 spans 13 residues. CDR3 sequence reads: CACSQLGDNEQFF. The CDR3, as DNA: TGTGCCTGCAGCCAACTAGGAGACAATGAGCAGTTCTTC.

About this clonotype itself: Without the conserved terminal phenylalanine or tryptophan, this CDR3 likely stems from a read error. The chain joins TRBV2 to TRBJ2-7; D is possibly TRBD1 (6 bases). V was pared by 9 bases and J by 2 bases, with 14 bases between. Germline V lookup: CDR1 SNHLY, CDR2 FYNNEI. The CDR3 has 13 residues. Here the CDR3 reads CASNRVKTYEQYL. In DNA form, the CDR3 reads TGTGCCAGTAACAGGGTGAAGACCTACGAGCAGTACCTC.

The V gene is TRBV5-1, the J gene TRBJ2-3, with D hard to call. Trimming pared 4 bases from V and 1 base from J, leaving 13 bases between. CDR1 and CDR2 (germline): SGHRS, YFSETQ. This CDR3 contains 15 residues. Written as DNA, the CDR3 is TGCGCCAGCAGCAAAATGGGATGTGGCACAGATACGCAGTATTTT. Its protein product is CASSKMGCGTDTQYF.

In this sample, this clonotype turned up many times. The V and J genes are TRBV3-1 and TRBJ1-4; D uncertain. This CDR3 region has 14 residues. In germline, CDR1 is LGHDT, CDR2 YNNKEL (reference sequence). The germline V and J ends were trimmed by 0 bases and 12 bases, with 14 bases remaining between them. The CDR3 sequence: CASSQDSFQRQLFF. CDR3 nucleotides: TGTGCCAGCAGCCAAGATAGTTTTCAAAGGCAACTGTTTTTT.

The chain uses TRBV11-1 and TRBJ2-3; the match to TRBD1 covers 11 bases. In germline, CDR1 is SGHAT, CDR2 FQDESV (reference sequence). V lost 0 bases, J lost 3 bases, and 5 bases stayed unmatched. The CDR3 is 17 residues long. Here the CDR3 DNA reads TGTGCCAGCAGCTTAGCAGCGGGACAGGGGGGTACAGATACGCAGTATTTT. Translating gives CASSLAAGQGGTDTQYF.

Worth noting for this clonotype: Just one base apart from a much larger clone, this may be a read error. This sequence joins TRBV6-1 and TRBJ2-7; D assignment may be TRBD1 or TRBD2 (5 bases each). This CDR3 is 11 amino acids long. Per germline, CDR1 MNHNS and CDR2 SASEGT. This CDR3 is CASGQLYEQYF. The CDR3 nucleotides are TGTGCTTCGGGGCAACTCTACGAGCAGTACTTC.

The rearrangement uses TRBV7-6 and TRBJ2-6, with no clear D. V was clipped by 3 bases and J by 1 base, with 7 bases between them. This CDR3 has 15 residues. Looked up from germline, CDR1 is SGHVS and CDR2 is FNYEAQ. In DNA form, the CDR3 reads TGTGCCAGCAGCTTGGCCAGATCTGGGGCCAACGTCCTGACTTTC. This gives the protein CASSLARSGANVLTF.

This clonotype has a count of ten or more. The chain couples TRBV5-4 to TRBJ2-1; 11 bases map to TRBD2. The V gene's germline CDR1 is SGHNT and CDR2 YYREEE (reference sequence). This CDR3 has 16 residues. J gave up 6 bases and V 2 bases, and 7 bases lay outside the gene matches. The CDR3 is CASSFDSGREANEQFF. The DNA of the CDR3 is TGTGCCAGCAGCTTCGATAGCGGGAGGGAAGCCAATGAGCAGTTCTTC.

V is TRBV12-3 or TRBV12-4 and J is TRBJ1-5; tentatively, D is TRBD1 (5 bases). V was trimmed by 8 bases and J by 6 bases, leaving 14 bases between them. This CDR3 has 13 amino acids. The CDR3 sequence: CASGQGNGQPQHF. Written as DNA, the CDR3 is TGTGCCAGCGGGCAGGGAAATGGTCAGCCCCAGCATTTT.

This clonotype has only a few counts. A read error is possible here, since a much larger clone lies one base away. Lacking the conserved final phenylalanine or tryptophan, this CDR3 likely reflects a read error. V usage is TRBV7-3 and J usage is TRBJ2-7, with a weak D call TRBD1 (5 bases). The ends were cut back, 3 bases at V and 1 base at J, with 10 bases in the middle. CDR3 size: 14 residues. Germline values: CDR1 SGHTA, CDR2 FQGTGA. CDR3 loop: CASSFQTVSYEQYL. For the CDR3, the DNA is TGTGCCAGCAGCTTCCAGACAGTTTCCTACGAGCAGTACCTC.

This clonotype was observed at least ten times. The gene calls are TRBV6-1 and TRBJ2-7; 9 positions match TRBD1. The V and J ends lost 5 bases and 6 bases, in that order; junction bases with no gene match: 8. CDR1 is MNHNS and CDR2 is SASEGT in the germline V gene. This CDR3 is 14 amino acids long. The CDR3 is CASSLGTGSFEQYF. The CDR3 nucleotides are TGTGCCAGCAGTCTCGGGACAGGGTCTTTCGAGCAGTACTTC.

The sample holds many counts of this clonotype. The gene calls are TRBV6-2 or TRBV6-3 and TRBJ2-6; possible D gene TRBD2, 5 bases. V was clipped by 0 bases and J by 12 bases, with 15 bases between them. Germline V gene sequence: CDR1 MNHEY, CDR2 SVGEGT. This CDR3 has 15 amino acids. CDR3 protein: CASSYSGGMVSVLTF. The CDR3 coding sequence is TGTGCCAGCAGTTACTCAGGAGGTATGGTTAGCGTCCTGACTTTC.

This clonotype appeared once. This CDR3 reads CASSSPGTGTASSYNSPLHF. The CDR3 DNA follows: TGTGCCAGCAGTTCGCCCGGGACAGGGACCGCGAGCTCCTATAATTCACCCCTCCACTTT. The gene calls are TRBV12-3 or TRBV12-4 and TRBJ1-6; 9 bases agree with TRBD1. The CDR3 is made up of 20 amino acids. The J segment lost 0 bases and the V segment lost 4 bases, leaving 13 bases of the junction unmatched.

This clonotype was counted ten times or more. V and J are TRBV12-3 or TRBV12-4 and TRBJ2-5, with a possible D match to TRBD1 (6 bases). Trimming left V 4 bases short and J 1 base short, with 19 bases between. This CDR3 is 17 amino acids long. The CDR3 region has the DNA TGTGCCAGCAGTTCTAGGACAGTTTCGCGGTTCCAAGAGACCCAGTACTTC. It encodes CASSSRTVSRFQETQYF.

The count of this clonotype is one. Lacking the conserved final phenylalanine or tryptophan, this CDR3 likely reflects a read error. No DNA is shown, since the ends of the CDR3 on it are uncertain; the CDR3 is the one TCRdb lists. The chain is built from TRBV2 and TRBJ2-6. The CDR3 is 15 amino acids long, termini counted. Germline V lookup: CDR1 SNHLY, CDR2 FYNNEI. CDR3 region: CASSPQYAGANVLVL.

This clonotype has ten or more counts. The chain uses TRBV15 and TRBJ2-1, with 8 bases that match TRBD2. The CDR3 is made up of 15 amino acids. Unmatched junction bases numbered 1, after V lost 3 bases and J lost 0 bases. Germline V gene data show CDR1 as LNHNV and CDR2 as YYDKDF (reference sequence). The CDR3 DNA follows: TGTGCCACCAGCAGGAGCGGGAGCTCCTACAATGAGCAGTTCTTC. It yields the protein CATSRSGSSYNEQFF.

About this clonotype itself: Germline and junction disagree at one end, which may indicate a read error. The chain links TRBV7-3 to TRBJ1-5; no clear D gene. Per the germline V gene, CDR1 is SGHTA and CDR2 is FQGTGA. This CDR3 region has 16 residues. Written as DNA, the CDR3 is TGTGCTAGAGTCCAGGTACGAATTGATCGCAATCAGCCCCAGCATTTC. Residues: CARVQVRIDRNQPQHF.

With respect to this clonotype: This may stem from a read error, because a much larger clone lies one nucleotide away. The gene calls are TRBV5-1 and TRBJ2-1, with 9 bases aligning to TRBD1. The CDR3 is 15 residues long. The germline CDR1 and CDR2 sequences are SGHRS and YFSETQ. The junction had 15 bases not matched to a gene; V was cut back by 8 bases and J by 9 bases. As DNA, the CDR3 is TGCGCCAGTACCCCCCGGGACAGGGAATGGAGTGAGCAGTTCTTC. It codes for CASTPRDREWSEQFF. Using reference TRBV5-1 and TRBJ2-1 for the parts outside the CDR3, the full variable domain is KAGVTQTPRYLIKTRGQQVTLSCSPISGHRSVSWYQQTPGQGLQFLFEYFSETQRNKGNFPGRFSGRQFSNSRSEMNVSTLELGDSALYLCASTPRDREWSEQFFGPGTRLTVL.

In its sample, this clonotype was seen many times. This chain uses TRBV7-6 with TRBJ2-1; 10 bases align to TRBD2. The CDR3 length is 17 residues. V shed 5 bases and J 10 bases; nucleotides not matched to a gene: 17. CDR1 SGHVS and CDR2 FNYEAQ come from the germline V gene. The CDR3: CASSPHPLAGVAGEQFF. In DNA, the CDR3 is TGTGCCAGCAGCCCACACCCTCTAGCGGGAGTCGCAGGAGAGCAGTTCTTC.

At least ten counts were recorded for this clonotype. The rearrangement uses TRBV2 and TRBJ2-1; TRBD2 matches at 10 bases. Germline lookup yields CDR1 SNHLY and CDR2 FYNNEI. V gave up 7 bases and J gave up 9 bases; unmatched junction bases: 9. The length of the CDR3 is 14 residues. The CDR3 bases are TGTGCCAGCAAAGGGCTAGCGGGAGATGGTGAGCAGTTCTTC. Translation: CASKGLAGDGEQFF.

The chain couples TRBV10-3 to TRBJ2-3; the match to TRBD2 covers 9 bases. The CDR3 extends over 15 amino acids. V gave up 10 bases and J gave up 2 bases; unmatched junction bases: 10. Per the germline V gene, CDR1 is ENHRY and CDR2 is SYGVKD. The CDR3 protein is CATQGLAKNTDTQYF. The CDR3 bases are TGTGCCACCCAAGGACTAGCGAAAAACACAGATACGCAGTATTTT.

The chain couples TRBV19 to TRBJ2-5; D perhaps matches TRBD1 (6 bases). Trimming stripped 8 bases from V and 9 bases from J, with 22 bases between. Germline-derived CDR1 and CDR2 are LNHDA and SQIVND (reference sequence). The CDR3 is 14 residues long. In DNA form, the CDR3 reads TGTGCCAGTTCCAAGGACAGAATCTACGAGGCCCAGTACTTC. Protein product: CASSKDRIYEAQYF.

This clonotype occurred many times. The rearrangement links TRBV25-1 to TRBJ2-5; TRBD1 aligns across 8 bases. This CDR3 has 15 amino acids. The J segment lost 1 base and the V segment lost 3 bases, leaving 4 bases of the junction unmatched. The germline V gene encodes CDR1 MGHDK and CDR2 SYGVNS. The CDR3 coding sequence is TGTGCCAGCAGTGACCCCGGACAGGGCCAAGAGACCCAGTACTTC. Amino acid sequence: CASSDPGQGQETQYF. Combining the CDR3 with reference TRBV25-1 and TRBJ2-5 gives the whole variable domain EADIYQTPRYLVIGTGKKITLECSQTMGHDKMYWYQQDPGMELHLIHYSYGVNSTEKGDLSSESTVSRIRTEHFPLTLESARPSHTSQYLCASSDPGQGQETQYFGPGTRLLVL.